The present T cell receptor beta chain was sequenced within a study of read filtering for tumor transcriptome and immune sequencing. Study information: The cohort had some 16 men and some 13 women aged roughly 40 to 90, mean roughly 66 years.

Study findings and constraints: Correlation between methods rose after single-read clonotypes were removed. Even smaller IR-seq throughput identified most shared clonotypes.

Molecular barcoded adaptors covering alpha/delta and beta/gamma chains were used on 400 to 450 ng RNA. TCRdb reanalysed the reads using MiXCR and keeps one entry per CDR3 protein. The sample holds around 40,000 distinct CDR3 sequences, about an eighth seen once. Every patient had bone marrow sampled while the disease was active. Trimming stripped 1 base from V and 4 bases from J, with 16 bases between. The V gene's germline CDR1 is SGHAT and CDR2 FQNNGV. This CDR3 contains 16 residues. This clonotype came up many times. Its antigen is unidentified. The receptor was isolated from a donor at least 40 years old with multiple myeloma. The chain employs TRBV11-2 and TRBJ1-1; D is perhaps TRBD1 (5 bases). Specimen: a population of CD138-negative cells sorted from bone marrow. The CDR3 DNA sequence: TGTGCCAGCAGCTTAGCCCCGAGCAGGGCGGGCACTGAAGCTTTCTTT. Its translation is CASSLAPSRAGTEAFF.